Following are 23 T cell receptor beta chains from one sample sequenced in a study of response to subunit inactivated influenza vaccine. TCRdb analysed the RT-PCR reads with MiXCR anew, one entry per CDR3 protein. Of 600,000 to 850,000 distinct CDR3 sequences listed, around 13% are singletons. Here the sequenced sample was PBMCs from blood, taken 14 to 15 days before vaccination. The receptor set was obtained from a man aged 45-65 years who received an inactivated influenza vaccine.

This clonotype was picked up many times. One base away lies a much larger clone, so this may be a sequencing read error. V is TRBV7-9 and J is TRBJ2-3, with TRBD2 identical over 8 bases. Trimming removed 1 base from V and 2 bases from J; junction bases left unmatched: 2. The germline V gene has CDR1 SEHNR and CDR2 FQNEAQ (reference sequence). This CDR3 region has 15 residues. The CDR3 nucleotides are TGTGCCAGCAGCTTAGTAGCGGGGATCACAGATACGCAGTATTTT. Translation gives CASSLVAGITDTQYF.

V gene TRBV9 combines with J gene TRBJ2-7, with 8 bases that match TRBD2. This CDR3 spans 14 amino acids. Trimming at V came to 3 bases and at J to 3 bases, leaving 5 bases not matched to a gene. The V gene's germline CDR1 is SGDLS and CDR2 YYNGEE. CDR3: CASSAGGDFYEQYF. The CDR3 region has the DNA TGTGCCAGCAGCGCGGGGGGGGACTTCTACGAGCAGTACTTC.

In its sample, this clonotype was seen many times. The DNA for the CDR3 is TGTGCCAGCAGTTCGATAAGAGTGGCCCCCCCCGAGCAGTACTTC. This translates into CASSSIRVAPPEQYF. The V call is TRBV27, the J call TRBJ2-7; the D is unclear. Trimming cost V 4 bases and J 6 bases, with 19 bases left between them. The CDR3 length is 15 residues. Germline lookup yields CDR1 MNHEY and CDR2 SMNVEV (reference sequence).

The CDR3: CASTQSSAGGETQYF. CDR3 DNA sequence: TGTGCCAGCACCCAGAGCAGCGCGGGGGGAGAGACCCAGTACTTC. The chain is built from TRBV6-1 and TRBJ2-5; TRBD2 agrees at 8 bases. CDR1 is MNHNS and CDR2 is SASEGT in the germline V gene. The CDR3 contains 15 residues. The V and J ends lost 7 bases and 4 bases, in that order; junction bases with no gene match: 11.

V and J are TRBV28 and TRBJ1-6; tentatively, D is TRBD1 (6 bases). V was cut by 7 bases and J by 9 bases, with 10 bases left in between. Germline loops: CDR1 MDHEN, CDR2 SYDVKM. The CDR3 runs to 12 residues. This CDR3 is CASTAGASPLHF. In nucleotides, the CDR3 is TGTGCCAGCACGGCAGGGGCTTCACCCCTCCACTTT.

This clonotype was observed many times. The V gene is TRBV10-3, the J gene TRBJ2-3, with 10 bases that match TRBD1. Trimming took 10 bases from V and 1 from J; bases not matched to a gene: 8. Germline values: CDR1 ENHRY, CDR2 SYGVKD. The CDR3 runs 15 residues. CDR3 loop: CATTPGTGGTDTQYF. CDR3 coding DNA: TGTGCCACCACCCCCGGGACAGGGGGCACAGATACGCAGTATTTT.

There are many counts of this clonotype. This chain links TRBV5-1 with TRBJ1-1, with no clear D. CDR1 and CDR2 from the germline V gene are SGHRS and YFSETQ. The CDR3 totals 13 residues. Trimming shortened V by 0 bases and J by 0 bases, and 3 bases separated the two germline ends. CDR3 sequence reads: CASSLALNTEAFF. The CDR3 DNA reads TGCGCCAGCAGCTTGGCACTGAACACTGAAGCTTTCTTT. Full variable domain (remainder filled in from reference TRBV5-1 and TRBJ1-1): KAGVTQTPRYLIKTRGQQVTLSCSPISGHRSVSWYQQTPGQGLQFLFEYFSETQRNKGNFPGRFSGRQFSNSRSEMNVSTLELGDSALYLCASSLALNTEAFFGQGTRLTVV.

At least ten counts were recorded for this clonotype. V and J are TRBV25-1 and TRBJ1-2, with TRBD1 matching 8 bases. With 5 bases clipped from V and 4 bases from J, the junction kept 6 bases outside the gene matches. Germline V CDR1 and CDR2: MGHDK, SYGVNS. There are 14 residues in the CDR3. The CDR3 reads CASSPDREFYGYTF. DNA for the CDR3: TGTGCCAGCAGTCCGGACAGGGAATTCTATGGCTACACCTTC.

Ten or more counts support this clonotype. The V and J genes are TRBV7-3 and TRBJ2-2; 8 nucleotides line up with TRBD2. V lost 0 bases, J lost 4 bases, and 13 bases stayed unmatched. Looked up from germline, CDR1 is SGHTA and CDR2 is FQGTGA. This CDR3 contains 19 residues. Written as DNA, the CDR3 is TGTGCCAGCAGCTTAACGGGGCCTTGGCTAGCGGGCGTCACCGGGGAGCTGTTTTTT. It yields the protein CASSLTGPWLAGVTGELFF.

This clonotype has just a few counts. The rearrangement uses TRBV9 and TRBJ2-3; 12 bases agree with TRBD2. The V gene end was trimmed by 0 bases and the J gene end by 6 bases; junction bases not matched to a gene: 2. Germline assignment: CDR1 SGDLS and CDR2 YYNGEE. The CDR3 length is 15 residues. The CDR3: CASSVAGLAGDTQYF. CDR3 in DNA: TGTGCCAGCAGCGTAGCGGGACTAGCGGGTGATACGCAGTATTTT.

This clonotype was seen ten or more times. V is TRBV12-3 or TRBV12-4 and J is TRBJ2-1, with D possibly TRBD1 on 5 matching bases. CDR3 length: 14 amino acids. Trimming removed 5 bases at V and 4 bases at J, with 12 bases between. CDR3 sequence reads: CASSRDSPYNEQFF. The CDR3 DNA is TGTGCCAGCAGTAGAGACAGCCCTTACAATGAGCAGTTCTTC.

This clonotype was found a few times. The CDR3 spells CASSLDRALNEKLFF. For the CDR3, the DNA is TGTGCCAGCAGTTTAGACAGGGCGCTTAATGAAAAACTGTTTTTT. This chain connects TRBV12-3 or TRBV12-4 to TRBJ1-4, with a possible D match to TRBD1 (6 bases). Trimming took off 1 base at V and 4 bases at J, with 10 bases between the two ends. The CDR3 consists of 15 residues.

This clonotype was found a few times. The chain recombines TRBV5-1 with TRBJ1-6, with D maybe TRBD1 (6 bases). V was trimmed by 4 bases and J by 5 bases, leaving 13 bases between them. The germline V gene has CDR1 SGHRS and CDR2 YFSETQ. This CDR3 has 15 amino acids. The chain's CDR3 is CASSPRTANNSPLHF. The CDR3 DNA reads as TGCGCCAGCAGCCCGAGGACAGCCAATAATTCACCCCTCCACTTT.

There are a few counts of this clonotype. V gene TRBV18 combines with J gene TRBJ2-7; a possible D gene is TRBD1 (5 bases). The CDR3 is 13 residues long. Trimming took off 3 bases at V and 3 bases at J, with 9 bases between the two ends. From germline, CDR1 is KGHSH and CDR2 LQKENI. CDR3 sequence: CASSPGRDYEQYF. DNA for the CDR3: TGTGCCAGCTCACCTGGCAGGGACTACGAGCAGTACTTC.

This clonotype came up a few times. The chain is built from TRBV12-3 or TRBV12-4 and TRBJ2-1; D gene ambiguous. This CDR3 is 12 amino acids long. With 6 bases removed from V and 6 bases from J, the gap between germline ends came to 9 bases. The CDR3 is CASSNFANEQFF. The CDR3 DNA reads as TGTGCCAGCAGCAACTTCGCCAATGAGCAGTTCTTC.

This clonotype was counted only a few times. Its ends do not fully match the called genes, so a read error is possible. The chain uses TRBV20-1 and TRBJ1-4, with D perhaps matching TRBD1 (5 bases). The germline V gene encodes CDR1 DFQATT and CDR2 SNEGSKA (reference sequence). The CDR3 has 14 amino acids. CDR3: CSARGVATNEKLFF. In nucleotides, the CDR3 is TGCAGTGCAAGAGGGGTTGCAACTAATGAAAAACTGTTTTTT.

J is TRBJ2-5 and V is TRBV11-2; 7 nucleotides agree with TRBD1. Trimming cost V 1 base and J 2 bases; bases outside gene matches: 7. This CDR3 contains 16 residues. Germline assignment: CDR1 SGHAT and CDR2 FQNNGV. The CDR3 sequence: CASSLGARTGQETQYF. DNA for the CDR3: TGTGCCAGCAGCTTAGGGGCTCGGACAGGACAAGAGACCCAGTACTTC.

The rearrangement links TRBV5-1 to TRBJ2-7; 8 bases agree with TRBD1. This CDR3 is built from 16 residues. J gave up 5 bases and V 3 bases, and 13 bases lay outside the gene matches. Germline CDR1 SGHRS, CDR2 YFSETQ. CDR3 coding DNA: TGCGCCAGCAGCTCCCAGGACAGGGCGGGCTTGGACGAGCAGTACTTC. This sequence encodes CASSSQDRAGLDEQYF.

V gene TRBV5-6 combines with J gene TRBJ2-7; 9 bases align to TRBD1. V trimming: 3 bases; J trimming: 4 bases; junction bases outside the gene matches: 11. Germline CDR1 SGHDT, CDR2 YYEEEE. CDR3 size: 16 residues. DNA of the CDR3: TGTGCCAGCAGCTGGACCGGGACAGGGTATGTTTACGAGCAGTACTTC. Protein sequence: CASSWTGTGYVYEQYF.

J is TRBJ2-2 and V is TRBV7-8, with 8 bases that match TRBD2. Germline V CDR1 and CDR2: SGHVS, FQNEAQ. The CDR3 totals 16 residues. The ends lost 3 bases at V and 7 bases at J; junction bases unmatched: 10. The CDR3 nucleotides are TGTGCCAGCAGCTTGAGTAGCGGGATCGTGGGCGGGGAGCTGTTTTTT. Encoded protein: CASSLSSGIVGGELFF.

The genes are TRBV6-1 and TRBJ1-1; TRBD1 agrees at 8 bases. From germline, CDR1 is MNHNS and CDR2 SASEGT. The CDR3 has 17 residues. The V gene end was trimmed by 6 bases and the J gene end by 4 bases; junction bases not matched to a gene: 16. CDR3 DNA sequence: TGTGCCAGCAGCCGCTCAGGACAGGGAAGGTCGGGCACTGAAGCTTTCTTT. It translates to CASSRSGQGRSGTEAFF.

The chain employs TRBV12-3 or TRBV12-4 and TRBJ1-1, with unresolved D. There are 13 residues in the CDR3. V was pared by 6 bases and J by 2 bases, with 10 bases between. CDR3 sequence reads: CASRLGDNTEAFF. DNA for the CDR3: TGTGCCAGCAGGTTGGGTGACAACACTGAAGCTTTCTTT.

This clonotype was found many times. The chain links TRBV7-9 to TRBJ2-3; D is unclear. The CDR3 sequence is 14 residues long. Trimming shortened V by 4 bases and J by 2 bases, and 10 bases separated the two germline ends. From germline, CDR1 is SEHNR and CDR2 FQNEAQ (reference sequence). This CDR3 is CASSSQPSTDTQYF. The DNA of the CDR3 is TGTGCCAGCAGCTCACAGCCTTCCACAGATACGCAGTATTTT.